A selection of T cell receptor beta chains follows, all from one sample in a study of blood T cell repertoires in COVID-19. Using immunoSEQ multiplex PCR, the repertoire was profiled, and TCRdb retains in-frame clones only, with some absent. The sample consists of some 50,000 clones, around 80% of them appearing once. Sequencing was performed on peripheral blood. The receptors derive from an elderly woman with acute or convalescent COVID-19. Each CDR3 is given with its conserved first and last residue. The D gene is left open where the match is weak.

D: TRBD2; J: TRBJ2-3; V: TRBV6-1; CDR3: CASSVLAGGTDTQYF
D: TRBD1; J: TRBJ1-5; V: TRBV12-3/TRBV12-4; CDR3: CASRRDRGQPQHF
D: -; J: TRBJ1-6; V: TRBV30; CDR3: CAWSVTGLGPLHF
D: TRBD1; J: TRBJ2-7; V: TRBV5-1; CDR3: CASSSGTGGADEQYF
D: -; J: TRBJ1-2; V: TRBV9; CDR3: CASSVGTNSLYGYTF
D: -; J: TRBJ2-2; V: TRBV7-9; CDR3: CASSLSGIGELFF
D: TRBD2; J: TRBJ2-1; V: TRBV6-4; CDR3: CASSDRTAGGEQFF
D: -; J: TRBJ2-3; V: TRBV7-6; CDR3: CASSLDASGTDTQYF
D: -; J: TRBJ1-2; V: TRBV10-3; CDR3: CAISGEVTGGYTF
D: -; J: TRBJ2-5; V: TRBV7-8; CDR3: CASSPIPQGRETQYF
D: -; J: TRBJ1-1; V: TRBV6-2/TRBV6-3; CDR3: CASSFGTGAFF
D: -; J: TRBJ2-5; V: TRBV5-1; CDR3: CASGQIQETQYF
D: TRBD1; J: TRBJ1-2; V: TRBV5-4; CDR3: CASSLPSGTGNGYTF
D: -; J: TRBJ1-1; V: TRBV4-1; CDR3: CASSPLWPGNTEAFF